Below, 27 T cell receptor beta chains from the same sample are listed, as sequenced in a study of T-cell memory formation after mild COVID-19. TCRdb reanalysed the 5' RACE reads using MiXCR and keeps one entry per CDR3 protein. This sample has more than 15,000 distinct CDR3 sequences; approximately 20% occur once, and the top ten carry 55% to 70%. Sequenced sample: PBMCs or a T cell subset sorted from them (not recorded which). Receptor source: a man between 18 and 29 years old who had mild COVID-19 (a few samples of this study predate the infection). Cell type and time point are not known.

This clonotype was recorded at least ten times. The CDR3 DNA is TGCAGTGCAGCGGGACAGCCCTATGGCTACACCTTC. Translation: CSAAGQPYGYTF. The chain links TRBV20-1 to TRBJ1-2; 7 nucleotides align to TRBD1. The CDR3 is 12 residues long. Germline loops: CDR1 DFQATT, CDR2 SNEGSKA (reference sequence). V gave up 6 bases and J gave up 4 bases; unmatched junction bases: 5.

This clonotype was detected only a few times. This chain uses TRBV6-5 with TRBJ1-1; 7 nucleotides match TRBD1. Germline loops: CDR1 MNHEY, CDR2 SVGAGI. The CDR3 spans 15 residues. V trimming: 2 bases; J trimming: 4 bases; junction bases outside the gene matches: 7. Written as DNA, the CDR3 is TGTGCCAGCAGTTACGGCGGGACAGCTAGCACTGAAGCTTTCTTT. Residues: CASSYGGTASTEAFF.

This sequence joins TRBV9 and TRBJ2-5, with D possibly matching TRBD2 (6 bases). Germline CDR1 and CDR2: SGDLS and YYNGEE. This CDR3 has 13 amino acids. V was shortened by 3 bases and J by 2 bases, with 8 bases between the two germline ends. CDR3 region: CASSASGQETQYF. As DNA, the CDR3 is TGTGCCAGCAGCGCAAGCGGGCAAGAGACCCAGTACTTC.

This clonotype has at least ten counts. The gene calls are TRBV15 and TRBJ1-1, with a possible D match to TRBD1 (5 bases). Germline CDR1 and CDR2: LNHNV and YYDKDF (reference sequence). The CDR3 is 15 amino acids. V was clipped by 5 bases and J by 12 bases, with 25 bases between them. Here the CDR3 reads CATSGPRQHSSAPFF. DNA for the CDR3: TGTGCCACCAGCGGGCCCCGACAGCACTCCTCTGCGCCTTTCTTT.

This clonotype was observed at least ten times. The chain has TRBV6-6 and TRBJ2-1; 9 bases match TRBD1. V lost 6 bases, J lost 4 bases, and 10 bases stayed unmatched. The CDR3 loop spans 16 amino acids. Germline V gene sequence: CDR1 MNHNY, CDR2 SVGAGI (reference sequence). The chain's CDR3 is CASRGPGQGKYNEQFF. The CDR3 coding sequence is TGTGCCAGCAGGGGACCGGGACAGGGAAAATACAATGAGCAGTTCTTC.

This clonotype was seen many times. V gene TRBV4-2 combines with J gene TRBJ2-2; D unclear. CDR1 is LGHNA and CDR2 is YNFKEQ in the germline V gene. Trimming stripped 3 bases from V and 4 bases from J, with 18 bases between. The CDR3 is 17 amino acids. The CDR3 DNA is TGTGCCAGCAGCCATTCGCCGTGGGTCTCCCCCACCGGGGAGCTGTTTTTT. It codes for CASSHSPWVSPTGELFF.

This clonotype was counted between two and nine times. The V gene is TRBV5-1, the J gene TRBJ1-4; tentatively, D is TRBD1 (5 bases). This CDR3 comprises 13 residues. With 4 bases removed from V and 8 bases from J, the gap between germline ends came to 12 bases. Germline assignment: CDR1 SGHRS and CDR2 YFSETQ. The CDR3 DNA is TGCGCCAGCAGCCAGGGTCCAATGGAAAAACTGTTTTTT. This gives the protein CASSQGPMEKLFF.

This clonotype was found many times. The chain carries TRBV4-2 and TRBJ2-1, with 8 bases aligning to TRBD1. CDR3 length: 15 residues. V gave up 4 bases and J gave up 8 bases; unmatched junction bases: 10. Germline loops: CDR1 LGHNA, CDR2 YNFKEQ. CDR3 coding DNA: TGTGCCAGCAGCCGCTGGGACAGGTCAGGAGATGAGCAGTTCTTC. Its translation is CASSRWDRSGDEQFF.

This clonotype was seen more than once but under ten times. J is TRBJ2-1 and V is TRBV7-6, with 7 bases fitting TRBD1. With 6 bases clipped from V and 2 bases from J, the junction kept 19 bases outside the gene matches. Germline lookup yields CDR1 SGHVS and CDR2 FNYEAQ. The CDR3 has 19 amino acids. Here the CDR3 reads CASRRNAALRGLPYNEQFF. CDR3 DNA sequence: TGTGCCAGCAGGCGAAACGCCGCATTGAGGGGGCTACCCTACAATGAGCAGTTCTTC.

The chain links TRBV2 to TRBJ2-7, with a tentative D call TRBD1 (5 bases). This CDR3 contains 16 residues. The V end lost 3 bases, the J end lost 4 bases, and 19 bases lay between the germline ends. CDR1 is SNHLY and CDR2 is FYNNEI in the germline V gene. The CDR3 region has the DNA TGTGCCAGCAGTGAGGGGCTGAATAACTTCGTTTACGAGCAGTACGTC. Amino acids: CASSEGLNNFVYEQYV.

This clonotype was counted a few times. The gene calls are TRBV12-3 or TRBV12-4 and TRBJ1-1; the D is unclear. This CDR3 region has 12 residues. V lost 6 bases and J 7 bases, leaving 12 bases between the germline ends. DNA of the CDR3: TGTGCCAGCAGCCCCCATGTCTGTGAAGCTTTCTTT. This translates into CASSPHVCEAFF.

This clonotype was seen more than once but under ten times. The gene calls are TRBV7-9 and TRBJ1-2; 8 nucleotides agree with TRBD1. V was pared by 6 bases and J by 8 bases, with 5 bases of the junction left unmatched. Germline V gene data show CDR1 as SEHNR and CDR2 as FQNEAQ (reference sequence). The CDR3 has 12 residues. The CDR3 spells CASSLQGVGYTF. Written as DNA, the CDR3 is TGTGCCAGCAGTTTACAGGGGGTAGGCTACACCTTC. Full variable domain (rest looked up from reference TRBV7-9 and TRBJ1-2): DTGVSQNPRHKITKRGQNVTFRCDPISEHNRLYWYRQTLGQGPEFLTYFQNEAQLEKSRLLSDRFSAERPKGSFSTLEIQRTEQGDSAMYLCASSLQGVGYTFGSGTRLTVV.

The chain carries TRBV20-1 and TRBJ2-3, with TRBD1 identical over 7 bases. Germline CDR1 and CDR2: DFQATT and SNEGSKA (reference sequence). V shed 2 bases and J 1 base; nucleotides not matched to a gene: 12. The CDR3 spans 17 residues. The CDR3 here is CSARSQPNRGGTDTQYF. In nucleotides, the CDR3 is TGCAGTGCTAGATCCCAGCCGAACAGGGGAGGCACAGATACGCAGTATTTT.

The chain employs TRBV5-1 and TRBJ1-1; no reliable D call. The germline gives CDR1 SGHRS, CDR2 YFSETQ. This CDR3 spans 14 amino acids. The V end lost 7 bases, the J end lost 0 bases, and 13 bases lay between the germline ends. CDR3 nucleotides: TGCGCCAGCGGACCCGGGTTCATGAACACTGAAGCTTTCTTT. It is translated as CASGPGFMNTEAFF.

This clonotype was detected only a few times. The V gene is TRBV6-2 or TRBV6-3, the J gene TRBJ2-6, with a weak D call TRBD1 (6 bases). Trimming took 8 bases from V and 0 from J, leaving 14 bases between them. CDR3 length: 16 residues. The germline V gene encodes CDR1 MNHEY and CDR2 SVGEGT. CDR3 residues: CASRRTAFSGANVLTF. The CDR3 DNA sequence: TGTGCCAGCCGTCGGACAGCCTTCTCTGGGGCCAACGTCCTGACTTTC.

This clonotype was observed many times. V and J are TRBV6-5 and TRBJ2-1, with D perhaps assigned TRBD1 or TRBD2 (5 bases each). From germline, CDR1 is MNHEY and CDR2 SVGAGI. This CDR3 spans 16 amino acids. The ends were cut back, 2 bases at V and 0 bases at J, with 11 bases in the middle. The CDR3 DNA reads as TGTGCCAGCAGTTACGATATTGGGGGCTCCTACAATGAGCAGTTCTTC. Its protein product is CASSYDIGGSYNEQFF.

This clonotype was seen at least ten times. This sequence joins TRBV20-1 and TRBJ2-7; TRBD1 matches 7 bases. CDR1 is DFQATT and CDR2 is SNEGSKA in the germline V gene (reference sequence). The CDR3 runs to 13 residues. After removal of 4 bases from V and 3 bases from J, the junction contained 6 bases not matched to a gene. CDR3 bases: TGCAGTGCTAACGTGGCAGGGGGCTACGAGCAGTACTTC. This sequence encodes CSANVAGGYEQYF.

This clonotype was counted between two and nine times. The rearrangement uses TRBV14 and TRBJ1-4, with TRBD1 matching over 7 bases. Trimming removed 6 bases from V and 4 bases from J; junction bases left unmatched: 11. Germline V gene sequence: CDR1 SGHDN, CDR2 FVKESK. This CDR3 comprises 16 residues. In DNA, the CDR3 is TGTGCCAGCAGACCTCTGGCAGGGGGAGGTAATGAAAAACTGTTTTTT. Amino acids: CASRPLAGGGNEKLFF.

This clonotype was seen ten or more times. CDR3 protein: CASSLARLAGPEDTQYF. Written as DNA, the CDR3 is TGTGCCAGCAGCTTAGCGAGATTAGCGGGGCCCGAAGATACGCAGTATTTT. The chain recombines TRBV7-8 with TRBJ2-3; the match to TRBD2 covers 8 bases. Germline-derived CDR1 and CDR2 are SGHVS and FQNEAQ. The CDR3 sequence is 17 residues long. V was pared by 0 bases and J by 5 bases, with 10 bases of the junction left unmatched.

This clonotype has at least ten counts. The rearrangement uses TRBV7-3 and TRBJ1-2; D ambiguous. V dropped 2 bases and J dropped 2 bases, with 6 bases sitting between them. Germline CDR1 is SGHTA and CDR2 is FQGTGA. This CDR3 is 13 amino acids long. The CDR3 spells CASSLGENYGYTF. The DNA of the CDR3 is TGTGCCAGCAGCTTAGGGGAAAACTATGGCTACACCTTC.

The chain links TRBV7-2 to TRBJ2-2; 10 positions agree with TRBD1. Germline-derived CDR1 and CDR2 are SGHTA and FQGNSA. This CDR3 contains 14 residues. The trim removed 3 bases at V and 6 bases at J, leaving 1 base unmatched. As DNA, the CDR3 is TGTGCCAGCAGCTTGGACAGGGGGTCCGGGGAGCTGTTTTTT. This gives the protein CASSLDRGSGELFF.

This clonotype was detected many times. CDR3 nucleotide sequence: TGTGCCAGCAGCGTAGTTTCCTGGACAGCGAACACTGAAGCTTTCTTT. This translates into CASSVVSWTANTEAFF. The J gene is TRBJ1-1, the V gene TRBV9, with D possibly being TRBD1 (6 bases). The CDR3 extends over 16 amino acids. V was trimmed by 0 bases and J by 1 base, leaving 13 bases between them. The germline CDR1 and CDR2 sequences are SGDLS and YYNGEE.

This clonotype appeared a few times. This chain joins TRBV6-5 and TRBJ2-2; D is unclear. The germline V gene has CDR1 MNHEY and CDR2 SVGAGI. This CDR3 comprises 12 residues. V was shortened by 0 bases and J by 6 bases, with 2 bases between the two germline ends. CDR3 coding DNA: TGTGCCAGCAGTTACTCCCCCGGGGAGCTGTTTTTT. The encoded protein is CASSYSPGELFF.

This clonotype occurred a few times. The chain joins TRBV6-5 to TRBJ1-1; TRBD1 matches at 10 bases. CDR1 MNHEY and CDR2 SVGAGI come from the germline V gene. Trimming at V came to 6 bases and at J to 0 bases, leaving 7 bases not matched to a gene. The CDR3 loop spans 16 amino acids. The CDR3 loop is CASRPGQGFVNTEAFF. The CDR3 coding sequence is TGTGCCAGCAGACCGGGACAGGGGTTCGTGAACACTGAAGCTTTCTTT.

The J gene is TRBJ2-7, the V gene TRBV6-5; D could derive from TRBD1 or TRBD2 (5 bases each). This CDR3 contains 13 residues. Deletions cut 8 bases from V and 5 bases from J, with 16 bases between. Germline V CDR1 and CDR2: MNHEY, SVGAGI. CDR3 loop: CASGHKGSHEQYV. The CDR3 DNA reads as TGTGCCAGCGGGCATAAGGGGAGTCACGAGCAGTACGTC.

This clonotype came up a few times. The V and J genes are TRBV7-9 and TRBJ1-5; D not certain. Trimming cost V 0 bases and J 9 bases, with 6 bases left between them. Germline-derived CDR1 and CDR2 are SEHNR and FQNEAQ (reference sequence). The CDR3 runs to 12 residues. CDR3: CASSLAGRPQHF. DNA for the CDR3: TGTGCCAGCAGCTTAGCGGGCCGGCCCCAGCATTTT. Filled out from reference TRBV7-9 and TRBJ1-5, the complete variable domain reads DTGVSQNPRHKITKRGQNVTFRCDPISEHNRLYWYRQTLGQGPEFLTYFQNEAQLEKSRLLSDRFSAERPKGSFSTLEIQRTEQGDSAMYLCASSLAGRPQHFGDGTRLSIL.

This clonotype was counted a few times. The chain joins TRBV6-4 to TRBJ1-1, with 8 nucleotides matching TRBD1. Per germline, CDR1 MRHNA and CDR2 SNTAGT. The CDR3 has 13 amino acids. V gave up 6 bases and J gave up 7 bases; unmatched junction bases: 7. The DNA of the CDR3 is TGTGCCAGCAGCTCCGACAGGGGCGATGAAGCTTTCTTT. The encoded protein is CASSSDRGDEAFF.